The 22 T cell receptor beta chains given below trace back to one sample, sequenced in a study of metastatic and nonmetastatic thyroid tumors (dated by TCRdb to the early 2020s). Before undergoing thyroid surgery, none of the patients had been given any kind of treatment. Library generation was performed with PCR. Sequencing was performed on an Illumina HiSeq 4000. The public reads were run again by TCRdb, first through fastp at Q25 and then through MiXCR, and only productive beta chains were kept. Present in this sample are 30,000 to 35,000 clones, about 15% of which were seen just once. The ten largest make up roughly 3.2% of the sample. The specimen sequenced was blood. These receptors originate from a female donor with papillary thyroid cancer or a benign thyroid nodule (not recorded which). Some clones in this sample may be carry-over from other donors' samples.

This clone was counted a few times. The chain has TRBV28 and TRBJ2-1; 7 bases align to TRBD2. V dropped 7 bases and J dropped 3; count of bases not matched to a gene: 9. Germline V gene sequence: CDR1 MDHEN, CDR2 SYDVKM. The CDR3 loop spans 15 amino acids. CDR3 loop: CASITSGIGYNEQFF. CDR3 in DNA: TGTGCCAGCATAACCAGCGGGATCGGCTACAATGAGCAGTTCTTC. Supplemented by reference TRBV28 and TRBJ2-1, the full variable domain reads DVKVTQSSRYLVKRTGEKVFLECVQDMDHENMFWYRQDPGLGLRLIYFSYDVKMKEKGDIPEGYSVSREKKERFSLILESASTNQTSMYLCASITSGIGYNEQFFGPGTRLTVL.

About this clone: A much bigger clone sits one base away, suggesting this may be a read error. Other DNA sequences from this sample encode an identical CDR3 as well. The chain employs TRBV28 and TRBJ1-4; no firm D call. The CDR3 spans 12 residues. Germline CDR1 and CDR2: MDHEN and SYDVKM. The CDR3 region has the DNA TGCGCCAGCACCTCCATGGGAGAAAAACTGTTTTTT. It specifies CASTSMGEKLFF.

This clone was detected ten times or more. The chain joins TRBV6-4 to TRBJ2-1, with a tentative D call TRBD2 (5 bases). Germline V gene sequence: CDR1 MRHNA, CDR2 SNTAGT. There are 13 residues in the CDR3. V shed 2 bases and J shed 3 bases, with 5 bases lying between them. The CDR3 bases are TGTGCCAGCAGTGACGGGAGCTACAATGAGCAGTTCTTC. As protein: CASSDGSYNEQFF.

This clone was counted only a few times. This sequence joins TRBV28 and TRBJ1-5, with D possibly matching TRBD1 (6 bases). The CDR3 covers 18 residues. V was cut by 2 bases and J by 7 bases, with 24 bases left in between. The V gene's germline CDR1 is MDHEN and CDR2 SYDVKM. CDR3: CASSLGVAVTGRQQPQHF. The CDR3 region has the DNA TGTGCCAGCAGTTTAGGGGTGGCGGTGACAGGAAGGCAACAGCCCCAGCATTTT. Filled out from reference TRBV28 and TRBJ1-5, the complete variable domain reads DVKVTQSSRYLVKRTGEKVFLECVQDMDHENMFWYRQDPGLGLRLIYFSYDVKMKEKGDIPEGYSVSREKKERFSLILESASTNQTSMYLCASSLGVAVTGRQQPQHFGDGTRLSIL.

The chain links TRBV6-1 to TRBJ2-3; 10 bases agree with TRBD2. The CDR3 extends over 15 amino acids. V gave up 2 bases and J gave up 5 bases; unmatched junction bases: 4. Germline assignment: CDR1 MNHNS and CDR2 SASEGT. The CDR3 region is CASSELAGEEDTQYF. CDR3 coding DNA: TGTGCCAGCAGTGAACTAGCGGGAGAGGAAGATACGCAGTATTTT.

This clone has ten or more counts. This chain links TRBV20-1 with TRBJ1-3; D call uncertain. Germline V gene lookup returns CDR1 DFQATT and CDR2 SNEGSKA (reference sequence). The V end was cut by 2 bases, the J end by 0 bases, with 11 bases between. This CDR3 is built from 15 residues. DNA of the CDR3: TGCAGTGCTAGACATTCGGTCTCCTCTGGAAACACCATATATTTT. Translated, it gives CSARHSVSSGNTIYF.

This clone was counted many times. This chain joins TRBV19 and TRBJ2-1; TRBD2 agrees at 7 bases. From germline, CDR1 is LNHDA and CDR2 SQIVND (reference sequence). The CDR3 runs to 12 residues. Trimming removed 4 bases from V and 8 bases from J; junction bases left unmatched: 2. This CDR3 reads CASSSTSDEQFF. The CDR3 DNA reads TGTGCCAGTAGTAGCACTAGCGATGAGCAGTTCTTC.

This clone was counted many times. V and J are TRBV19 and TRBJ1-3; D ambiguous. Germline CDR1 LNHDA, CDR2 SQIVND (reference sequence). Trimming stripped 3 bases from V and 4 bases from J, with 16 bases between. The CDR3 covers 16 residues. This chain's CDR3 is CASSIRSVGYGNTIYF. CDR3 sequence (DNA): TGTGCCAGTAGTATCCGAAGCGTGGGGTACGGAAACACCATATATTTT.

In its sample, this clone was seen many times. This chain connects TRBV30 to TRBJ1-5; D unclear. CDR3 size: 12 residues. Trimming removed 2 bases from V and 5 bases from J, with 7 bases in between. Germline V gene data show CDR1 as GTSNPN and CDR2 as SVGIG (reference sequence). The DNA for the CDR3 is TGTGCCTGGAGTAGAGGGCATCAGCCCCAGCATTTT. The encoded protein is CAWSRGHQPQHF. Together with reference TRBV30 and TRBJ1-5, the CDR3 gives the full variable domain: SQTIHQWPATLVQPVGSPLSLECTVEGTSNPNLYWYRQAAGRGLQLLFYSVGIGQISSEVPQNLSASRPQDRQFILSSKKLLLSDSGFYLCAWSRGHQPQHFGDGTRLSIL.

This clone was detected many times. The rearrangement joins TRBV18 to TRBJ1-1; D unresolved. The CDR3 extends over 14 amino acids. The germline V gene has CDR1 KGHSH and CDR2 LQKENI. V lost 3 bases and J lost 1, with 9 bases in between. CDR3 DNA: TGTGCCAGCTCACCTTCACGACAGAACACTGAAGCTTTCTTT. Translating it yields CASSPSRQNTEAFF. Filled out from reference TRBV18 and TRBJ1-1, the complete variable domain reads NAGVMQNPRHLVRRRGQEARLRCSPMKGHSHVYWYRQLPEEGLKFMVYLQKENIIDESGMPKERFSAEFPKEGPSILRIQQVVRGDSAAYFCASSPSRQNTEAFFGQGTRLTVV.

This clone was found a few times. The junction departs from germline at one end; a sequencing error may be responsible. This chain uses TRBV12-3 or TRBV12-4 with TRBJ2-1, with D unresolved. The CDR3 is 11 residues long. For the CDR3, the DNA is TGTGCCAGCAGTTCGAACAATGAGCAGTCCTTC. Translating it yields CASSSNNEQSF.

This clone appeared many times. CDR3 bases: TGCAGTGCTAGAGCCGGGAGGAGCACCGGGGAGCTGTTTTTT. Translating gives CSARAGRSTGELFF. The J gene is TRBJ2-2, the V gene TRBV20-1; 7 nucleotides line up with TRBD2. The CDR3 has 14 amino acids. CDR1 and CDR2 (germline): DFQATT, SNEGSKA (reference sequence). Losses at the gene ends were 1 base for V and 4 bases for J; bases not matched to a gene: 3.

In its sample, this clone was seen once. The chain uses TRBV28 and TRBJ2-6, with TRBD1 matching 8 bases. Germline V gene data show CDR1 as MDHEN and CDR2 as SYDVKM. The CDR3 is 18 residues long. V shed 4 bases, J shed 4 bases, and the junction held 12 bases outside the gene matches. In DNA, the CDR3 is TGTGCCAGCAGTTCCCTAACCCAGGGGGCGCGAGGGGCCAACGTCCTGACTTTC. Amino acid sequence: CASSSLTQGARGANVLTF.

In regard to this clone: This could be a read error, since a much larger clone is one nucleotide away. Other DNA variants within this sample encode the same CDR3. J is TRBJ2-1 and V is TRBV4-1; the D gene is possibly TRBD2 (5 bases). Trimming took 1 base from V and 0 from J, leaving 19 bases between them. The CDR3 has 19 residues. CDR1 MGHRA and CDR2 YSYEKL come from the germline V gene. The CDR3 sequence is CASSQVNGRGDFSYNEQFF. The CDR3 nucleotides are TGCGCCAGCAGCCAAGTTAACGGACGGGGAGACTTCTCCTACAATGAGCAGTTCTTC.

This clone was seen repeatedly, ten times or more. V gene TRBV7-2 combines with J gene TRBJ1-3; D might be TRBD1 (6 bases). Between the trimmed V and J ends, which lost 4 bases and 1 base, there was a span of 11 bases. The CDR3 spans 15 residues. In germline, CDR1 is SGHTA, CDR2 FQGNSA. The CDR3 sequence is CASSSAGASGNTIYF. In nucleotides, the CDR3 is TGTGCCAGCAGCTCCGCGGGGGCTTCTGGAAACACCATATATTTT.

This clone was found many times. The DNA of the CDR3 is TGCAGCGTTAAAGGGACTAGCGGGAGGACAGATACGCAGTATTTT. Translating gives CSVKGTSGRTDTQYF. This sequence joins TRBV29-1 and TRBJ2-3; 15 bases map to TRBD2. J lost 3 bases, V lost 5 bases, and 3 bases had no gene match. The CDR3 consists of 15 residues. CDR1 and CDR2 from the germline V gene are SQVTM and ANQGSEA.

With regard to this clone: At one end, the junction sequence differs from germline, possibly due to a read error. The V and J genes are TRBV27 and TRBJ1-5, with D perhaps matching TRBD1 (6 bases). The germline CDR1 and CDR2 sequences are MNHEY and SMNVEV (reference sequence). The CDR3 sequence is 16 residues long. The CDR3: CASSSRATGPNQPRHF. CDR3 coding DNA: TGTGCCAGCAGTTCCCGGGCGACAGGCCCAAATCAGCCCCGGCATTTT.

This clone showed up just a few times. V is TRBV24-1 and J is TRBJ2-1, with 9 bases aligning to TRBD2. CDR1 and CDR2 (germline): KGHDR, SFDVKD. The CDR3 sequence is 16 residues long. With 5 bases clipped from V and 2 bases from J, the junction kept 6 bases outside the gene matches. The chain's CDR3 is CATSASAGGAYNEQFF. CDR3 in DNA: TGTGCCACCAGTGCATCGGCGGGAGGGGCCTACAATGAGCAGTTCTTC.

This clone was seen ten or more times. The CDR3 coding sequence is TGCAGTGCTAAATCGGGAGGAAAGAACACCGGGGAGCTGTTTTTT. The encoded protein is CSAKSGGKNTGELFF. The rearrangement links TRBV20-1 to TRBJ2-2; TRBD2 agrees at 7 bases. Germline CDR1 and CDR2: DFQATT and SNEGSKA (reference sequence). After removal of 4 bases from V and 1 base from J, the junction contained 6 bases not matched to a gene. This CDR3 region has 15 residues.

This clone is categorized as medium-sized. The chain is built from TRBV11-2 and TRBJ2-7; D gene unclear. V lost 2 bases, J lost 7 bases, and 9 bases lay in between. Germline V gene sequence: CDR1 SGHAT, CDR2 FQNNGV. The CDR3 runs to 12 residues. The CDR3 reads CASSLRTWEQYF. The CDR3, as DNA: TGTGCCAGCAGCTTAAGGACCTGGGAGCAGTACTTC.

V usage is TRBV20-1 and J usage is TRBJ2-5; D possibly corresponds to TRBD1 (6 bases). The CDR3 consists of 14 residues. Germline V gives CDR1 DFQATT, CDR2 SNEGSKA (reference sequence). Trimming shortened V by 1 base and J by 5 bases, and 14 bases separated the two germline ends. CDR3 nucleotide sequence: TGCAGTGCTAGAGGGTGGGGGCTAGGGGAGACCCAGTACTTC. Translating gives CSARGWGLGETQYF.

The sample holds many counts of this clone. The V call is TRBV19, the J call TRBJ2-2, with TRBD2 matching 8 bases. V was clipped by 10 bases and J by 7 bases; unmatched bases: 14. CDR3 length equals 15 residues. Germline-derived CDR1 and CDR2 are LNHDA and SQIVND (reference sequence). CDR3: CATKELAEEGGELFF. The CDR3 DNA is TGTGCCACCAAGGAACTAGCGGAGGAGGGCGGGGAGCTGTTTTTT.